These 19 T cell receptor beta chains share one sample of origin, sequenced in a study of blood T cells in healthy people across ages. The second PCR ran roughly 7 to 12 cycles with a sample-barcoded 5' primer and J-beta primers. From the 5' RACE reads, TCRdb called clonotypes with MiXCR, one entry per CDR3 protein. The sample gives some 1.4 million distinct CDR3 sequences, around 42% of which show up once; 7.9% is in the top ten. Specimen: blood. Receptors originate from a woman aged 18-29 years in good health.

This clonotype was seen only a few times. The chain employs TRBV20-1 and TRBJ2-3; D gene uncertain. Germline assignment: CDR1 DFQATT and CDR2 SNEGSKA (reference sequence). V dropped 0 bases and J dropped 6 bases, with 16 bases sitting between them. The CDR3 consists of 15 residues. CDR3 in amino acids: CSARDPLLSKDTQYF. The CDR3 DNA reads TGCAGTGCTAGAGACCCCCTTCTGAGCAAGGATACGCAGTATTTT.

This clonotype has a handful of counts. The chain uses TRBV7-9 and TRBJ2-4, with a possible D match to TRBD1 (5 bases). Germline assignment: CDR1 SEHNR and CDR2 FQNEAQ (reference sequence). Trimming pared 5 bases from V and 9 bases from J, leaving 20 bases between. CDR3 length equals 15 residues. The CDR3 nucleotides are TGTGCCAGCAGCCTTAGCAGGGATTATCTGGGCATTCAGTACTTC. Translating it yields CASSLSRDYLGIQYF.

This clonotype was recorded a few times. V and J are TRBV20-1 and TRBJ2-1; 10 nucleotides line up with TRBD2. In germline, CDR1 is DFQATT, CDR2 SNEGSKA (reference sequence). After removal of 1 base from V and 4 bases from J, the junction contained 4 bases not matched to a gene. This CDR3 contains 15 residues. The CDR3: CSARVKREGYNEQFF. For the CDR3, the DNA is TGCAGTGCTAGAGTGAAGCGGGAGGGGTACAATGAGCAGTTCTTC.

The chain carries TRBV19 and TRBJ1-2; maybe TRBD1 (6 bases). V was trimmed by 5 bases and J by 4 bases, leaving 14 bases between them. This CDR3 is built from 14 residues. Germline loops: CDR1 LNHDA, CDR2 SQIVND (reference sequence). CDR3 amino acids: CASSPLQGSYGYTF. CDR3 nucleotides: TGTGCCAGTAGTCCACTCCAGGGGTCCTATGGCTACACCTTC. Full variable domain (outside the CDR3, taken from reference TRBV19 and TRBJ1-2): DGGITQSPKYLFRKEGQNVTLSCEQNLNHDAMYWYRQDPGQGLRLIYYSQIVNDFQKGDIAEGYSVSREKKESFPLTVTSAQKNPTAFYLCASSPLQGSYGYTFGSGTRLTVV.

The chain has TRBV14 and TRBJ2-5; 9 nucleotides agree with TRBD1. V was clipped by 4 bases and J by 7 bases; unmatched bases: 4. CDR3 length equals 13 residues. Looked up from germline, CDR1 is SGHDN and CDR2 is FVKESK. The CDR3 reads CASSRTGEGTQYF. The CDR3 coding sequence is TGTGCCAGCAGCCGGACAGGGGAAGGGACCCAGTACTTC.

This clonotype has ten or more counts. V is TRBV29-1 and J is TRBJ2-7; 10 bases fit TRBD2. The CDR3 loop spans 12 amino acids. Germline trimming cut 4 bases from V and 5 bases from J; bases unmatched to any gene: 2. Germline CDR1 reads SQVTM; CDR2 reads ANQGSEA. CDR3 protein: CSVALAGDEQYF. CDR3 in DNA: TGCAGCGTTGCTCTAGCGGGGGACGAGCAGTACTTC.

The sample holds one count of this clonotype. The chain couples TRBV6-2 or TRBV6-3 to TRBJ2-3; TRBD1 might be the D (5 bases). CDR3 length: 16 residues. CDR1 is MNHEY, CDR2 SVGEGT, per germline. V dropped 7 bases and J dropped 0 bases, with 17 bases sitting between them. The CDR3 reads CASTKSGGASTDTQYF. The CDR3 DNA reads TGTGCCAGCACCAAGTCTGGTGGGGCTAGCACAGATACGCAGTATTTT.

The chain employs TRBV12-3 or TRBV12-4 and TRBJ2-6; D might be TRBD2 (6 bases). The CDR3 covers 15 residues. V was pared by 4 bases and J by 2 bases, with 9 bases between. The CDR3 reads CASSSREAGANVLTF. CDR3 coding DNA: TGTGCCAGCAGTTCCAGGGAGGCTGGGGCCAACGTCCTGACTTTC.

This chain joins TRBV7-2 and TRBJ2-5, with D possibly matching TRBD1 (7 bases). CDR3 length equals 13 residues. Between the trimmed V and J ends, which lost 7 bases and 11 bases, there was a span of 20 bases. Germline CDR1 SGHTA, CDR2 FQGNSA. CDR3 protein: CASTLQGGNEQYF. The CDR3 DNA reads TGTGCCAGCACCCTCCAGGGGGGCAATGAGCAGTACTTC.

This clonotype was picked up a small number of times. The chain joins TRBV28 to TRBJ2-1, with D possibly TRBD2 on 6 matching bases. Germline lookup yields CDR1 MDHEN and CDR2 SYDVKM. V shed 1 base and J shed 5 bases, with 12 bases lying between them. This CDR3 is built from 15 residues. CDR3 bases: TGTGCCAGCAGTTTATATCGGACTAAAGACAATGAGCAGTTCTTC. This translates into CASSLYRTKDNEQFF.

The chain carries TRBV7-2 and TRBJ2-2; 7 bases line up with TRBD1. This CDR3 has 16 residues. Germline CDR1 reads SGHTA; CDR2 reads FQGNSA. Germline trimming cut 2 bases from V and 1 base from J; bases unmatched to any gene: 4. CDR3 loop: CASSLSGQVNTGELFF. The DNA for the CDR3 is TGTGCCAGCAGCTTAAGTGGACAGGTGAACACCGGGGAGCTGTTTTTT.

The rearrangement uses TRBV2 and TRBJ2-5; D is possibly TRBD2 (5 bases). Trimming removed 2 bases at V and 5 bases at J, with 15 bases between. The CDR3 is made up of 15 amino acids. Germline loops: CDR1 SNHLY, CDR2 FYNNEI. This chain's CDR3 is CASSESRSGIETQYF. As DNA, the CDR3 is TGTGCCAGCAGTGAATCGCGGTCGGGGATCGAGACCCAGTACTTC.

V is TRBV6-6 and J is TRBJ2-5; TRBD1 matches at 7 bases. The trim removed 6 bases at V and 1 base at J, leaving 5 bases unmatched. There are 14 residues in the CDR3. Germline lookup yields CDR1 MNHNY and CDR2 SVGAGI (reference sequence). CDR3 in amino acids: CASSRGQLQETQYF. In nucleotides, the CDR3 is TGTGCCAGCAGCAGGGGACAGCTCCAAGAGACCCAGTACTTC.

This clonotype was seen more than once but under ten times. The V and J genes are TRBV5-1 and TRBJ2-3, with TRBD2 matching over 11 bases. CDR3 length: 16 amino acids. Germline V gene data show CDR1 as SGHRS and CDR2 as YFSETQ. The trim removed 4 bases at V and 3 bases at J, leaving 7 bases unmatched. The CDR3 spells CASSQRGTSGTDTQYF. The CDR3 bases are TGCGCCAGCAGCCAGCGGGGGACTAGCGGAACAGATACGCAGTATTTT.

The chain joins TRBV20-1 to TRBJ2-5, with TRBD2 identical over 8 bases. Germline CDR1 reads DFQATT; CDR2 reads SNEGSKA (reference sequence). The ends lost 3 bases at V and 2 bases at J; junction bases unmatched: 11. The CDR3 is made up of 16 amino acids. The CDR3 here is CSARGLGGAVQETQYF. Here the CDR3 DNA reads TGCAGTGCTAGGGGACTAGGCGGAGCGGTACAAGAGACCCAGTACTTC.

The CDR3 loop is CSAREPPMGPAKNIQYF. DNA for the CDR3: TGCAGTGCTAGAGAACCTCCTATGGGCCCAGCCAAAAACATTCAGTACTTC. The chain carries TRBV20-1 and TRBJ2-4; D gene uncertain. Per germline, CDR1 DFQATT and CDR2 SNEGSKA (reference sequence). The length of the CDR3 is 17 residues. With 0 bases removed from V and 0 bases from J, the gap between germline ends came to 15 bases.

The chain uses TRBV12-3 or TRBV12-4 and TRBJ1-6, with TRBD1 matching over 7 bases. Trimming cost V 0 bases and J 10 bases; bases outside gene matches: 9. The CDR3 has 16 residues. CDR3: CASSLATGNVGSPLHF. CDR3 bases: TGTGCCAGCAGTTTAGCGACAGGGAACGTAGGGTCACCCCTCCACTTT.

This clonotype was counted between two and nine times. V is TRBV5-1 and J is TRBJ2-1, with 7 positions matching TRBD1. V was clipped by 0 bases and J by 6 bases; unmatched bases: 6. In germline, CDR1 is SGHRS, CDR2 YFSETQ. The CDR3 consists of 15 residues. The CDR3 nucleotides read TGCGCCAGCAGCTTGGAATCCCCAGGGGGCAATGAGCAGTTCTTC. Translating gives CASSLESPGGNEQFF. The full variable domain, its missing parts supplied by reference TRBV5-1 and TRBJ2-1, is KAGVTQTPRYLIKTRGQQVTLSCSPISGHRSVSWYQQTPGQGLQFLFEYFSETQRNKGNFPGRFSGRQFSNSRSEMNVSTLELGDSALYLCASSLESPGGNEQFFGPGTRLTVL.

The genes are TRBV4-2 and TRBJ1-1, with 7 bases that match TRBD1. CDR1 and CDR2 from the germline V gene are LGHNA and YNFKEQ. The CDR3 is 15 residues long. Unmatched junction bases numbered 7, after V lost 0 bases and J lost 6 bases. The CDR3 DNA follows: TGTGCCAGCAGCCAAGAAACTCAGGGGGTCTCTGAAGCTTTCTTT. Translating it yields CASSQETQGVSEAFF.